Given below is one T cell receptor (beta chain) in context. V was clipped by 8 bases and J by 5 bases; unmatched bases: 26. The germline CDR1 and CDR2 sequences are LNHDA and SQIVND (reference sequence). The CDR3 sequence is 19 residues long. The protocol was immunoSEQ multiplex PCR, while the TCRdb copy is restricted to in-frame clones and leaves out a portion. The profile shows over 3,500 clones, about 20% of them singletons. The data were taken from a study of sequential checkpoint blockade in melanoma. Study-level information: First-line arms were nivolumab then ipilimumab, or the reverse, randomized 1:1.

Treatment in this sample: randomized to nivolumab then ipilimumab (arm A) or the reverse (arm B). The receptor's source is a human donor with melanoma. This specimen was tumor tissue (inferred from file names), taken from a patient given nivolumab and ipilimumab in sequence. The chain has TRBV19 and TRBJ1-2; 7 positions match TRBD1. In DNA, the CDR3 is TGTGCCAGTTCCTACGGACAGGCCCGTTGGGAGGTCCCCGGGTATGGCTACACCTTC. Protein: CASSYGQARWEVPGYGYTF.